These T cell receptor beta chains were read from a single sample in a study of ipilimumab plus nivolumab after autologous stem cell transplantation. Method: immunoSEQ multiplex PCR; TCRdb's copy keeps in-frame clones and lacks some. The top ten clones hold around a quarter of a sample with approximately 20,000 clones, 70% to 85% of them seen once. The sequencing used PBMCs, collected in a trial of ipilimumab plus nivolumab as post-transplant consolidation. The receptors stem from a male donor with diffuse large B-cell lymphoma. The CDR3 runs from the conserved cysteine through the conserved F or W. The D gene is left open where the match is weak. The listing skips clone size in some rows; elsewhere it reads once, few, many or a size class.

>TRBD2|TRBV10-3|16|-|TRBJ2-2
CAISASAGDSYGELFF
TGTGCCATCAGTGCTTCAGCGGGAGACTCCTATGGGGAGCTGTTTTTT
>-|TRBV12-1|15|-|TRBJ2-1
CASSPLPGPYNEQFF
TGTGCCAGCAGCCCCCTCCCCGGTCCCTACAATGAGCAGTTCTTC
>TRBD1|TRBV5-1|14|few|TRBJ1-6
CASSSGTENSPLHF
TGCGCCAGCAGCTCCGGGACAGAGAATTCACCCCTCCACTTT
>-|TRBV2|12|-|TRBJ1-4
CASSGEDEKLFF
TGTGCCAGCAGTGGCGAGGATGAAAAACTGTTTTTT
>-|TRBV29-1|11|few|TRBJ1-2
CSVVTVLGYTF
TGCAGCGTTGTAACGGTCCTTGGCTACACCTTC
>TRBD1|TRBV30|16|once|TRBJ1-3
CAWSGGQVISGNTIYF
TGTGCCTGGAGTGGGGGACAGGTGATCTCTGGAAACACCATATATTTT
>-|TRBV9|14|-|TRBJ1-4
CASSGLGQGEKLFF
TGTGCCAGCAGCGGTCTTGGACAAGGGGAAAAACTGTTTTTT
>TRBD1|TRBV29-1|12|-|TRBJ2-1
CSVRDRAYEQFF
TGCAGCGTTCGGGACAGGGCATATGAGCAGTTCTTC
>-|TRBV5-1|13|-|TRBJ2-7
CASKPGDSYEQYF
TGCGCCAGCAAGCCGGGGGACTCCTACGAGCAGTACTTC
>-|TRBV7-9|13|-|TRBJ1-1
CASSEYRDTEAFF
TGTGCCAGCAGCGAATACCGGGACACTGAAGCTTTCTTT
>TRBD1|TRBV5-5|14|-|TRBJ1-6
CASSHQGDNSPLHF
TGTGCCAGCAGCCACCAGGGGGACAATTCACCCCTCCACTTT
>TRBD1|TRBV7-2|15|once|TRBJ1-5
CASGLTGQGNQPQHF
TGTGCCAGTGGCTTGACAGGACAGGGCAATCAGCCCCAGCATTTT
>TRBD1|TRBV27|15|-|TRBJ2-1
CASTAGQALLGEQFF
TGTGCCAGCACTGCCGGACAGGCCCTTCTGGGGGAGCAGTTCTTC
>-|TRBV4-1|13|-|TRBJ1-4
CASSPPWAEKLFF
TGCGCCAGCAGCCCCCCCTGGGCTGAAAAACTGTTTTTT
>-|TRBV7-9|17|once|TRBJ2-7
CASSFFSGGGPLYEQYF
TGTGCCAGCAGCTTTTTTAGCGGAGGAGGCCCTCTCTACGAGCAGTACTTC
>-|TRBV2|15|-|TRBJ1-3
CASSEWGVSGNTIYF
TGTGCCAGCAGTGAATGGGGGGTCTCTGGAAACACCATATATTTT
>-|TRBV5-4|15|once|TRBJ1-3
CASSLDRLSGNTIYF
TGTGCCAGCAGCTTGGATAGACTCTCTGGAAACACCATATATTTT
>TRBD1|TRBV7-9|13|-|TRBJ1-1
CASSSQGAAEAFF
TGTGCCAGCAGCTCCCAGGGGGCCGCTGAAGCTTTCTTT
>TRBD1|TRBV5-1|14|few|TRBJ2-2
CASTYRGDTGELFF
TGCGCCAGCACCTACAGGGGGGACACCGGGGAGCTGTTTTTT
>-|TRBV21-1|15|-|TRBJ2-2
CASSAGRGNTGELFF
TGTGCCAGCAGCGCTGGTCGAGGGAACACCGGGGAGCTGTTTTTT
>TRBD2|TRBV30|18|-|TRBJ2-5
CAWSPLGLAGGPLETQYF
TGTGCCTGGAGCCCCCTTGGACTAGCGGGAGGGCCGTTAGAGACCCAGTACTTC
>TRBD1|TRBV7-2|13|-|TRBJ2-7
CASKADRWAEQYF
TGTGCCAGCAAAGCGGACAGGTGGGCCGAGCAGTACTTC
>TRBD1|TRBV29-1|13|medium-sized|TRBJ1-6
CSVRDSDNSPLHF
TGCAGCGTTAGGGACAGTGATAATTCACCCCTCCACTTT
>-|TRBV25-1|15|once|TRBJ1-2
CASSPGGPANYGYTF
TGTGCCAGCAGTCCCGGGGGGCCAGCTAACTATGGCTACACCTTC
>-|TRBV30|14|-|TRBJ2-1
CAWSGLGQSDSAFF
TGTGCCTGGAGTGGGTTAGGGCAGTCGGACTCAGCCTTCTTC
>TRBD1|TRBV9|15|-|TRBJ1-2
CASSVGTAPWDGYTF
TGTGCCAGCAGCGTTGGGACAGCCCCTTGGGATGGCTACACCTTC
>-|TRBV11-1|13|-|TRBJ2-3
CASSYEARDTQYF
TGTGCCAGCAGCTACGAAGCCCGGGATACGCAGTATTTT
>TRBD1|TRBV5-4|14|few|TRBJ1-2
CASSDREGDYGYTF
TGTGCCAGCAGCGACAGGGAGGGAGACTATGGCTACACCTTC
>-|TRBV2|14|-|TRBJ1-1
CASTGEKLNTEAFF
TGTGCCAGCACCGGAGAGAAGCTGAACACTGAAGCTTTCTTT
>-|TRBV28|13|-|TRBJ1-6
CASTRDANSPLHF
TGTGCCAGCACCCGGGACGCTAATTCACCCCTCCACTTT
>-|TRBV9|14|-|TRBJ2-7
CASSATSNPYEQYF
TGTGCCAGCAGCGCGACTAGTAACCCCTACGAGCAGTACTTC